Listed below are T cell receptor beta chains from one sample, sequenced in a study of blood T cell repertoires in COVID-19. Measured with immunoSEQ multiplex PCR; TCRdb has only the in-frame clones, and not every one. The sample records about 240,000 clones, around four fifths being singletons. Sequencing was done on a sample of peripheral blood. All receptors come from a man between 25 and 39 years old who had recovered from COVID-19. The CDR3 runs from the conserved cysteine through the conserved F or W. Each record gives: D gene, clone size, V gene, J gene, CDR3 DNA, CDR3 protein. D genes are given only for firm matches. Some rows have no size entry. The others give once, few or many, or a class for an expanded clone.

D: TRBD1; size: .; V: TRBV2; J: TRBJ2-5; DNA: TGTGCCAGCACCAGGGGGCGCACGGAGACCCAGTACTTC; CDR3: CASTRGRTETQYF
D: .; size: once; V: TRBV12-5; J: TRBJ2-1; DNA: TGTGCTAGTGGTCTCGCCACTAACCATGAGCAGTTCTTC; CDR3: CASGLATNHEQFF
D: .; size: .; V: TRBV25-1; J: TRBJ2-2; DNA: TGTGCCAGCAGTGATCCCGGGAGAGGGGAGCTGTTTTTT; CDR3: CASSDPGRGELFF
D: TRBD1; size: .; V: TRBV9; J: TRBJ1-5; DNA: TGTGCCAGCAGCGTACACAATTGGGGAGACAGGGTCCCCTATAGCAATCAGCCCCAGCATTTT; CDR3: CASSVHNWGDRVPYSNQPQHF
D: TRBD2; size: .; V: TRBV10-3; J: TRBJ2-5; DNA: TGTGCCATCAGCCGGACTAGCGGGGGGTACCAAGAGACCCAGTACTTC; CDR3: CAISRTSGGYQETQYF
D: TRBD2; size: .; V: TRBV19; J: TRBJ2-5; DNA: TGTGCCAGTAGTATTAACGGGGGGGGAGAGACCCAGTACTTC; CDR3: CASSINGGGETQYF
D: .; size: .; V: TRBV6-1; J: TRBJ1-2; DNA: TGTGCCAGCAGTGAAGCTTTTCCATCTAACTATGGCTACACCTTC; CDR3: CASSEAFPSNYGYTF
D: .; size: .; V: TRBV18; J: TRBJ1-1; DNA: TGTGCCAGCTCACCACTTCTCCGGGACACGGGCTCTCCTGAAGCTTTCTTT; CDR3: CASSPLLRDTGSPEAFF
D: TRBD2; size: .; V: TRBV6-4; J: TRBJ2-1; DNA: TGTGCCAGCAGTGCTGGTGGGGGGGAACATGAGCAGTTCTTC; CDR3: CASSAGGGEHEQFF
D: TRBD1; size: .; V: TRBV19; J: TRBJ2-3; DNA: TGTGCCAGTAGGGAGACAGGGAGCACAGATACGCAGTATTTT; CDR3: CASRETGSTDTQYF
D: TRBD1; size: .; V: TRBV4-2; J: TRBJ1-2; DNA: TGTGCCAGCAGTACAGGGGCTAACTATGGCTACACCTTC; CDR3: CASSTGANYGYTF
D: TRBD1; size: .; V: TRBV7-2; J: TRBJ1-3; DNA: TGTGCCAGCACCCTTCGGACAGGGAGCCCTGGAAACACCATATATTTT; CDR3: CASTLRTGSPGNTIYF
D: .; size: .; V: TRBV4-1; J: TRBJ2-7; DNA: TGCGCCAGCAGCCAGCGGGGGCCTCAAAGATCCTACGAGCAGTACTTC; CDR3: CASSQRGPQRSYEQYF
D: .; size: few; V: TRBV19; J: TRBJ1-1; DNA: TGTGCCAGTAGCCTACAGGGTAGGAACACTGAAGCTTTCTTT; CDR3: CASSLQGRNTEAFF
D: TRBD1; size: few; V: TRBV4-1; J: TRBJ2-7; DNA: TGCGCCAGCAGCCAAGAGGTCATTGGGACAGGAATGTACGAGCAGTACTTC; CDR3: CASSQEVIGTGMYEQYF
D: TRBD1; size: .; V: TRBV7-9; J: TRBJ1-1; DNA: TGTGCCAGCAGCATAACAGGGGGCACTGAAGCTTTCTTT; CDR3: CASSITGGTEAFF
D: .; size: .; V: TRBV6-5; J: TRBJ1-5; DNA: TGTGCCAGCAGCCCCCAGGGTGGTCTACCCCAGCATTTT; CDR3: CASSPQGGLPQHF
D: .; size: .; V: TRBV11-2; J: TRBJ2-1; DNA: TGTGCCAGCAGCCTGACGGGAGATGTCACCTACAATGAGCAGTTCTTC; CDR3: CASSLTGDVTYNEQFF
D: .; size: .; V: TRBV5-6; J: TRBJ2-7; DNA: TGTGCCAGCAGCTTGGGAGACTACGAGCAGTACTTC; CDR3: CASSLGDYEQYF
D: .; size: .; V: TRBV5-6; J: TRBJ1-3; DNA: TGTGCCAGCAGTCCAGGGTTCTCTGGAAACACCATATATTTT; CDR3: CASSPGFSGNTIYF
D: TRBD1; size: .; V: TRBV6-4; J: TRBJ1-2; DNA: TGTGCCAGCAGTGAATGGAGGGGGCGAGGCTACACCTTC; CDR3: CASSEWRGRGYTF
D: TRBD1; size: few; V: TRBV5-1; J: TRBJ1-3; DNA: TGCGCCAGCAGCTTGGGCAGGGGGCTGAAAAACACCATATATTTT; CDR3: CASSLGRGLKNTIYF
D: .; size: .; V: TRBV29-1; J: TRBJ1-2; DNA: TGCAGCGGCGGCCCGGGAGGGATAACCGGTGGCTACACCTTC; CDR3: CSGGPGGITGGYTF
D: TRBD1; size: .; V: TRBV5-4; J: TRBJ2-7; DNA: TGTGCCAGCAGCGAAGGACAGGGGACCGAGCAGTACTTC; CDR3: CASSEGQGTEQYF
D: TRBD1; size: once; V: TRBV3-1/TRBV3-2; J: TRBJ1-2; DNA: TGTGCCAGCAGCCACCTAGGCGAGACAGGGGACTATGGCTACACCTTC; CDR3: CASSHLGETGDYGYTF